This note documents a single TCR beta chain sequence. One Seattle source followed patients from active infection through their disease course. Assay: immunoSEQ multiplex PCR; the TCRdb copy retains only in-frame clones and omits some. This sample carries about half a million clones, roughly 89% of them seen once, and the ten largest clones take roughly 1%. The sample belongs to a study of blood T cell repertoires in COVID-19. The origin of this receptor is a man between 18 and 35 years old with COVID-19, enrolled during active disease. Source material: peripheral blood.

CDR3 nucleotide sequence: TGTGCCAGCAGTGCGACAGGGGCTGGCTATGGCTACACCTTC. It yields the protein CASSATGAGYGYTF. The J gene is TRBJ1-2, the V gene TRBV25-1; 8 positions agree with TRBD1. V was pared by 4 bases and J by 4 bases, with 5 bases of the junction left unmatched. CDR3 length: 14 residues. From germline, CDR1 is MGHDK and CDR2 SYGVNS.